Listed below are T cell receptor beta chains from one sample, sequenced in a study of T-cell reconstitution after alpha-beta-depleted transplantation in children. One entry per CDR3 protein, called by TCRdb with MiXCR from the PCR reads. The sample has over 100,000 distinct CDR3 sequences; 10% are singletons. This specimen consisted of PBMCs, obtained before TCRalphabeta/CD19-depleted stem cell transplant. The receptors originated from a boy younger than 10 with acute lymphoblastic leukemia, due to receive a stem cell transplant. Both conserved end residues are part of each CDR3. The D gene is left open where the match is weak. Clone size is not always given. Where it is, it says once, few, many or a class for expanded clones.

cdr3_nt: TGTGCCAGCAGCTTAGGCCCCGGGACAGGGCTCTCCTACGAGCAGTACTTC; cdr3_aa: CASSLGPGTGLSYEQYF; v_call: TRBV7-2; j_call: TRBJ2-7; d_call: TRBD1; clone_size: few
cdr3_nt: TGTGCCAGCAGCTGGGTTGTGGAGGAGACCCAGTACTTC; cdr3_aa: CASSWVVEETQYF; v_call: TRBV7-2; j_call: TRBJ2-5; d_call: -; clone_size: -
cdr3_nt: TGTGCCAGCAGTAAGCGGGAGGGCTACAATGAGCAGTTCTTC; cdr3_aa: CASSKREGYNEQFF; v_call: TRBV3-1; j_call: TRBJ2-1; d_call: TRBD2; clone_size: -
cdr3_nt: TGTGCCAGCAGGACCGGGACTAGCGGGAGAGTTGAGCAGTTCTTC; cdr3_aa: CASRTGTSGRVEQFF; v_call: TRBV28; j_call: TRBJ2-1; d_call: TRBD2; clone_size: -
cdr3_nt: TGTGCCACCAGCACCCGACGACTAGCGGCATTTTCAAATGGCACAGATTCGCAGTATTTT; cdr3_aa: CATSTRRLAAFSNGTDSQYF; v_call: TRBV15; j_call: TRBJ2-3; d_call: TRBD2; clone_size: once
cdr3_nt: TGTGCCAGCAGCCAAGTAAGATTGAACACCTGGGAGCTGTTTTTT; cdr3_aa: CASSQVRLNTWELFF; v_call: TRBV14; j_call: TRBJ2-2; d_call: -; clone_size: once
cdr3_nt: TGCAGCGTTGAAACGGGGGGACAGGGTGTTGGCTACACCTTC; cdr3_aa: CSVETGGQGVGYTF; v_call: TRBV29-1; j_call: TRBJ1-2; d_call: TRBD1; clone_size: few
cdr3_nt: TGTGCCACCCTCCCCACTTTAGGGGCCTATACCGGGGAGCTGTTTTTT; cdr3_aa: CATLPTLGAYTGELFF; v_call: TRBV12-3/TRBV12-4; j_call: TRBJ2-2; d_call: -; clone_size: many
cdr3_nt: TGCGCCAGCAGCTTGGTTCCGGGTATCTCCTACAATGAGCAGTTCTTC; cdr3_aa: CASSLVPGISYNEQFF; v_call: TRBV5-1; j_call: TRBJ2-1; d_call: -; clone_size: -
cdr3_nt: TGTGCCAGCAGTCCCGAGCTAGCGGGAGGTCTGGGAGATACGCAGTATTTT; cdr3_aa: CASSPELAGGLGDTQYF; v_call: TRBV27; j_call: TRBJ2-3; d_call: TRBD2; clone_size: -
cdr3_nt: TGTGCCAGCAGTGCTGGGGCATACGAGCAGTACTTC; cdr3_aa: CASSAGAYEQYF; v_call: TRBV12-3/TRBV12-4; j_call: TRBJ2-7; d_call: -; clone_size: few
cdr3_nt: TGTGCCAGCAGCCCTCAGCCCCTCCGCAACACCGGGGAGCTGTTTTTT; cdr3_aa: CASSPQPLRNTGELFF; v_call: TRBV7-9; j_call: TRBJ2-2; d_call: -; clone_size: many
cdr3_nt: TGTGCCAGCAGTGCACGGACAGGGGGCGATGAGCAGTTCTTC; cdr3_aa: CASSARTGGDEQFF; v_call: TRBV6-2/TRBV6-3; j_call: TRBJ2-1; d_call: TRBD1; clone_size: many
cdr3_nt: TGCAGTGCTAGAGAGCCGGGACAGGGGGACAATGAGCAGTTCTTC; cdr3_aa: CSAREPGQGDNEQFF; v_call: TRBV20-1; j_call: TRBJ2-1; d_call: TRBD1; clone_size: many
cdr3_nt: TGTGCCAGCAGCTTACGGAGCGGAAACATTCAGTACTTC; cdr3_aa: CASSLRSGNIQYF; v_call: TRBV7-2; j_call: TRBJ2-4; d_call: -; clone_size: many
cdr3_nt: TGTGCCAGCAGTTTGAGGGGACAGGGGTTCGGAGACTCCTACAATGAGCAGTTCTTC; cdr3_aa: CASSLRGQGFGDSYNEQFF; v_call: TRBV28; j_call: TRBJ2-1; d_call: TRBD1; clone_size: -
cdr3_nt: TGTGCCTGGAGTGTGGGCAGGGGGTTCTCCTACGAGCAGTACTTC; cdr3_aa: CAWSVGRGFSYEQYF; v_call: TRBV30; j_call: TRBJ2-7; d_call: TRBD1; clone_size: -
cdr3_nt: TGCGCCAGCAGCTTCGGGACTAGCGGGAGGTCCTATAGCTCCTACAATGAGCAGTTCTTC; cdr3_aa: CASSFGTSGRSYSSYNEQFF; v_call: TRBV5-1; j_call: TRBJ2-1; d_call: TRBD2; clone_size: few
cdr3_nt: TGTGCCTGGGGGGGTGGGGCAGGCACTGAAGCTTTCTTT; cdr3_aa: CAWGGGAGTEAFF; v_call: TRBV30; j_call: TRBJ1-1; d_call: -; clone_size: once
cdr3_nt: TGTGCCAGCAGTTTAGGGCAGCGTGAGCAGTTCTTC; cdr3_aa: CASSLGQREQFF; v_call: TRBV12-3/TRBV12-4; j_call: TRBJ2-1; d_call: -; clone_size: few
cdr3_nt: TGCGCCAGCAGCTCCGGGTCTACGAACTATGGCTACACCTTC; cdr3_aa: CASSSGSTNYGYTF; v_call: TRBV5-1; j_call: TRBJ1-2; d_call: -; clone_size: few
cdr3_nt: TGCAGTGCTACGGGAGCGGGAACCTGGGCAGATACGCAGTATTTT; cdr3_aa: CSATGAGTWADTQYF; v_call: TRBV20-1; j_call: TRBJ2-3; d_call: TRBD2; clone_size: few
cdr3_nt: TGTGCCAGCAGTTCACAGGCCGTGGGGGAGACCCAGTACTTC; cdr3_aa: CASSSQAVGETQYF; v_call: TRBV12-3/TRBV12-4; j_call: TRBJ2-5; d_call: -; clone_size: many
cdr3_nt: TGCGCCAGCAGCCTATGGGATAGAGATACGCAGTATTTT; cdr3_aa: CASSLWDRDTQYF; v_call: TRBV5-1; j_call: TRBJ2-3; d_call: -; clone_size: -
cdr3_nt: TGCAGTGCACCATCACAGGGGGACACTGAAGCTTTCTTT; cdr3_aa: CSAPSQGDTEAFF; v_call: TRBV20-1; j_call: TRBJ1-1; d_call: TRBD1; clone_size: many
cdr3_nt: TGCAGTGCCGGTAACCCGGGGTTCACCGGGGAGCTGTTTTTT; cdr3_aa: CSAGNPGFTGELFF; v_call: TRBV20-1; j_call: TRBJ2-2; d_call: -; clone_size: -
cdr3_nt: TGTGCCAGCAGCCTGCTGTCAGGGGCAACTGAAGCTTTCTTT; cdr3_aa: CASSLLSGATEAFF; v_call: TRBV5-6; j_call: TRBJ1-1; d_call: -; clone_size: many
cdr3_nt: TGCAGTGCTAGACCAAACTTGCAGAGCTCCTATAATTCACCCCTCCACTTT; cdr3_aa: CSARPNLQSSYNSPLHF; v_call: TRBV20-1; j_call: TRBJ1-6; d_call: -; clone_size: many
cdr3_nt: TGTGCCAGCAGCTTGAATAGCGGGAGAACAGATACGCAGTATTTT; cdr3_aa: CASSLNSGRTDTQYF; v_call: TRBV7-9; j_call: TRBJ2-3; d_call: TRBD2; clone_size: -
cdr3_nt: TGTGCCAGCAGTGAATCCCCGGACACCGGGGAGCTGTTTTTT; cdr3_aa: CASSESPDTGELFF; v_call: TRBV25-1; j_call: TRBJ2-2; d_call: -; clone_size: -
cdr3_nt: TGTGCCAGCAGCCAAGATATTCGGGCGGGAGCCTACAATGAGCAGTTCTTC; cdr3_aa: CASSQDIRAGAYNEQFF; v_call: TRBV4-2; j_call: TRBJ2-1; d_call: TRBD2; clone_size: few
cdr3_nt: TGCGCCAGCAGCTCCGACAGGGGGAAAGGCTATGGCTACACCTTC; cdr3_aa: CASSSDRGKGYGYTF; v_call: TRBV5-1; j_call: TRBJ1-2; d_call: TRBD1; clone_size: few
cdr3_nt: TGCAGTGCTAGAGATAGTCAGAAGGTTACCTCTGGAAACACCATATATTTT; cdr3_aa: CSARDSQKVTSGNTIYF; v_call: TRBV20-1; j_call: TRBJ1-3; d_call: -; clone_size: many
cdr3_nt: TGTGCCAGCAGCCGGAACTGGACGGGAGCTAACTATGGCTACACCTTC; cdr3_aa: CASSRNWTGANYGYTF; v_call: TRBV4-2; j_call: TRBJ1-2; d_call: -; clone_size: few
cdr3_nt: TGTGCCAGCAGCTTAGCGGCGGGAGGGCCGGGAGGGACCCAGTACTTC; cdr3_aa: CASSLAAGGPGGTQYF; v_call: TRBV7-8; j_call: TRBJ2-5; d_call: TRBD2; clone_size: -
cdr3_nt: TGCGCCAGCAGCTTGGAGTTAGGGGATACCTCCTACGAGCAGTACTTC; cdr3_aa: CASSLELGDTSYEQYF; v_call: TRBV5-1; j_call: TRBJ2-7; d_call: -; clone_size: few
cdr3_nt: TGTGCCAGCAGCTTCGACAGGGCAGACACCATATATTTT; cdr3_aa: CASSFDRADTIYF; v_call: TRBV12-3/TRBV12-4; j_call: TRBJ1-3; d_call: TRBD1; clone_size: many
cdr3_nt: TGTGCCAGCAGTTTACCCACCCTTAATGAGCAGTTCTTC; cdr3_aa: CASSLPTLNEQFF; v_call: TRBV27; j_call: TRBJ2-1; d_call: -; clone_size: few
cdr3_nt: TGTGCCAGCAGCTTAGGGACTAGCGGAGAGACCCAGTACTTC; cdr3_aa: CASSLGTSGETQYF; v_call: TRBV7-9; j_call: TRBJ2-5; d_call: TRBD2; clone_size: many
cdr3_nt: TGCGCCAGCAGCTTGGCCAGCGCCGGGGGGACGGGGAATTCACCCCTCCACTTT; cdr3_aa: CASSLASAGGTGNSPLHF; v_call: TRBV5-1; j_call: TRBJ1-6; d_call: -; clone_size: -
cdr3_nt: TGTGCCAGCAGCGACAGGGGCGGGGGGGGCACTGAAGCTTTCTTT; cdr3_aa: CASSDRGGGGTEAFF; v_call: TRBV7-8; j_call: TRBJ1-1; d_call: TRBD1; clone_size: few
cdr3_nt: TGTGCCAGCTTCGGACTAGCTGTCTACAATGAGCAGTTCTTC; cdr3_aa: CASFGLAVYNEQFF; v_call: TRBV2; j_call: TRBJ2-1; d_call: TRBD2; clone_size: -
cdr3_nt: TGTGCCAGCGGGGGACAGGGGCCTAATCAGCCCCAGCATTTT; cdr3_aa: CASGGQGPNQPQHF; v_call: TRBV12-3/TRBV12-4; j_call: TRBJ1-5; d_call: TRBD1; clone_size: few
cdr3_nt: TGTGCCAGCAGCCGCGGACAGGCTGACTATGGCTACACCTTC; cdr3_aa: CASSRGQADYGYTF; v_call: TRBV6-1; j_call: TRBJ1-2; d_call: TRBD1; clone_size: -
cdr3_nt: TGTGCCAGCAGTGAATTTCTGGGACTAGACTATGGCTACACCTTC; cdr3_aa: CASSEFLGLDYGYTF; v_call: TRBV2; j_call: TRBJ1-2; d_call: -; clone_size: few
cdr3_nt: TGCGCCAGCAGCACCTACAGGGGGCCAGGGTACGAGCAGTACTTC; cdr3_aa: CASSTYRGPGYEQYF; v_call: TRBV5-1; j_call: TRBJ2-7; d_call: TRBD1; clone_size: few
cdr3_nt: TGCGCCAGCAGCTCTGGACAGGGAAGAGAGACCCAGTACTTC; cdr3_aa: CASSSGQGRETQYF; v_call: TRBV5-1; j_call: TRBJ2-5; d_call: TRBD1; clone_size: many
cdr3_nt: TGTGCCAGCAGCCCCCGACAGCCATACGAGCAGTACTTC; cdr3_aa: CASSPRQPYEQYF; v_call: TRBV4-2; j_call: TRBJ2-7; d_call: -; clone_size: -
cdr3_nt: TGTGCCAGCAGTGCAGACAGGGGAAGGGGCGAGCAGTACTTC; cdr3_aa: CASSADRGRGEQYF; v_call: TRBV2; j_call: TRBJ2-7; d_call: TRBD1; clone_size: few
cdr3_nt: TGTGCCAGCAGCCGGTGGGTCAACGAGCAGTACTTC; cdr3_aa: CASSRWVNEQYF; v_call: TRBV7-9; j_call: TRBJ2-7; d_call: -; clone_size: -
cdr3_nt: TGTGCCAGCAGCCAAGTGAGGACTAGCGGGCAGTTCTTC; cdr3_aa: CASSQVRTSGQFF; v_call: TRBV3-1; j_call: TRBJ2-1; d_call: TRBD2; clone_size: few
cdr3_nt: TGCAGCGTGGAATTCTTAAGCACAGATACGCAGTATTTT; cdr3_aa: CSVEFLSTDTQYF; v_call: TRBV20-1; j_call: TRBJ2-3; d_call: -; clone_size: few